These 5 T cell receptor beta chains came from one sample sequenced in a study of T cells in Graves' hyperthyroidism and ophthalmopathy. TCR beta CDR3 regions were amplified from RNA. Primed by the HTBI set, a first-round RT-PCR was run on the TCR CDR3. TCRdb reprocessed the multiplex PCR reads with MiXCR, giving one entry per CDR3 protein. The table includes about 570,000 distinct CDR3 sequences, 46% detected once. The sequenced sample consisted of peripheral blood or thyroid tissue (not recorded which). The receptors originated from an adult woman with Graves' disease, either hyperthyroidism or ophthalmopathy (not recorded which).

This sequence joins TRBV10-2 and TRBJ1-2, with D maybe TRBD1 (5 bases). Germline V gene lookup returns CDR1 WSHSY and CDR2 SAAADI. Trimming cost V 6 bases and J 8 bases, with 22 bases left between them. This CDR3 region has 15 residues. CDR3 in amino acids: CASSQDVGDWGGYTF. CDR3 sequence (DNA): TGCGCCAGCAGCCAAGATGTTGGGGATTGGGGGGGCTACACCTTC.

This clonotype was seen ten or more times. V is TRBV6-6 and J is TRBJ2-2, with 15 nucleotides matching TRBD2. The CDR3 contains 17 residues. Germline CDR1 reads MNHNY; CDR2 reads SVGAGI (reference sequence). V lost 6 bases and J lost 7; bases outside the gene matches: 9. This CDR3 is CASSHGLAGGKNGELFF. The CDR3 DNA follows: TGTGCCAGCAGCCATGGACTAGCGGGAGGGAAAAACGGGGAGCTGTTTTTT.

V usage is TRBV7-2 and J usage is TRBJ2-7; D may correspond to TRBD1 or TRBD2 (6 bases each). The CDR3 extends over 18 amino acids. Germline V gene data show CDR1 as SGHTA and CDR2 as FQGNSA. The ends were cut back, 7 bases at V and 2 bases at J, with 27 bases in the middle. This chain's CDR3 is CASTQQIGGQGVTYEQYF. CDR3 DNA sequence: TGTGCCAGCACCCAACAGATTGGGGGGCAGGGTGTCACCTACGAGCAGTACTTC.

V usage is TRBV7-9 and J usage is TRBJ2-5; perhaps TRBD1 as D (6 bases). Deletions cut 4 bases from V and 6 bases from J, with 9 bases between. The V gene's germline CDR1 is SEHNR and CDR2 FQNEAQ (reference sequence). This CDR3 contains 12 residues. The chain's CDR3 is CASSSGAKTQYF. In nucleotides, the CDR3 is TGTGCCAGCAGCTCAGGGGCAAAGACCCAGTACTTC. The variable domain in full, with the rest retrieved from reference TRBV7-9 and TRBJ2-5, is DTGVSQNPRHKITKRGQNVTFRCDPISEHNRLYWYRQTLGQGPEFLTYFQNEAQLEKSRLLSDRFSAERPKGSFSTLEIQRTEQGDSAMYLCASSSGAKTQYFGPGTRLLVL.

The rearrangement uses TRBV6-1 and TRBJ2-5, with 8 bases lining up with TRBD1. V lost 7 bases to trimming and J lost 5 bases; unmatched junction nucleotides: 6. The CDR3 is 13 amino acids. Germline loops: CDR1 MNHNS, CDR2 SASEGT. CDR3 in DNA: TGTGCCAGCACGGACAGGGATGAGGAGACCCAGTACTTC. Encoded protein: CASTDRDEETQYF.